The sequence of this TCR beta chain was determined in a study of T-cell reconstitution after alpha-beta-depleted transplantation in children. Library preparation (for TCRbeta) was performed with unique molecular identifiers. TCRdb passed the PCR reads through MiXCR, listing each CDR3 protein once. The sample yields approximately 210,000 distinct CDR3 sequences, 13% to 15% seen once. This clonotype has more than one count but fewer than ten. Germline CDR1 is GTSNPN and CDR2 is SVGIG (reference sequence). The CDR3 sequence is 14 residues long. Trimming removed 0 bases at V and 6 bases at J, with 12 bases between.

The receptor was derived from a human donor who donated a stem cell graft to a child with acute lymphoblastic leukemia. The material was PBMCs from the stem cell graft donor, obtained from the stem cell graft. The V and J genes are TRBV30 and TRBJ1-5; D is undetermined. The CDR3 bases are TGTGCCTGGAGTGTAAGGGAACTCAGTCAGCCCCAGCATTTT. Translated, it gives CAWSVRELSQPQHF.